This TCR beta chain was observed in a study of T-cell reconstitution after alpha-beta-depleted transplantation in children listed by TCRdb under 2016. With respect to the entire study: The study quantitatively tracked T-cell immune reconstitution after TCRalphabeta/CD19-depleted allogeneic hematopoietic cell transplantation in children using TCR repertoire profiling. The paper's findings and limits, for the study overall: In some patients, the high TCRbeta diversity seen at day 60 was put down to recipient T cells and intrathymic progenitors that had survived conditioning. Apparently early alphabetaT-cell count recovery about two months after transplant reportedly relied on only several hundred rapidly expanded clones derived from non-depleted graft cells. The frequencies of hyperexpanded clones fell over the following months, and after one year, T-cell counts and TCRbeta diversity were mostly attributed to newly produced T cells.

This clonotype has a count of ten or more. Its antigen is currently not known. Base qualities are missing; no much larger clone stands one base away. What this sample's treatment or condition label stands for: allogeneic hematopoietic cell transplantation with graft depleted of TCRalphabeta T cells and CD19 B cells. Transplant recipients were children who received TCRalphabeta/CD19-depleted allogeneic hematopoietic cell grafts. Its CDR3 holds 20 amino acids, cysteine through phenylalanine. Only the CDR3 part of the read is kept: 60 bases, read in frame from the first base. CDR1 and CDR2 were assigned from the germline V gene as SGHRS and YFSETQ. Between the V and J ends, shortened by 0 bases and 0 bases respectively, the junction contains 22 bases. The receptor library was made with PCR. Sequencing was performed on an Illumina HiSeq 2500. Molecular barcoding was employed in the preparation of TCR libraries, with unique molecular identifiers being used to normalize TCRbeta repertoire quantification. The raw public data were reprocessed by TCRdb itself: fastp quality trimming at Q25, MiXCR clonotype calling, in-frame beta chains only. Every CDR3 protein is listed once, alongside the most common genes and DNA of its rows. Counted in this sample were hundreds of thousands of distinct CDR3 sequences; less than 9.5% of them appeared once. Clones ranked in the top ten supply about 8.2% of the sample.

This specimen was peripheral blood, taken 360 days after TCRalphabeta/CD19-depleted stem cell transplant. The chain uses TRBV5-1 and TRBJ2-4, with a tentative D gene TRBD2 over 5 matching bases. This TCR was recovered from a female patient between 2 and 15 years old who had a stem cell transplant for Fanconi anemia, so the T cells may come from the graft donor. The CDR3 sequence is CASSLDDVLRVLLAKNIQYF. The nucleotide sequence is TGCGCCAGCAGCTTGGACGACGTATTGAGGGTCCTCCTAGCCAAAAACATTCAGTACTTC. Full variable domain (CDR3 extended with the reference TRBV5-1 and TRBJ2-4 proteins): KAGVTQTPRYLIKTRGQQVTLSCSPISGHRSVSWYQQTPGQGLQFLFEYFSETQRNKGNFPGRFSGRQFSNSRSEMNVSTLELGDSALYLCASSLDDVLRVLLAKNIQYFGAGTRLSVL.